Presented here are 24 T cell receptor beta chains from one specimen sequenced in a study of cytomegalovirus exposure and HLA in healthy donors. It was with 60 Vbeta and 13 Jbeta primers that the PCR ran. Sequencing used immunoSEQ multiplex PCR; TCRdb keeps in-frame clones, though not all of them. This table has around 130,000 clones, roughly three quarters appearing once. Specimen: PBMCs. Receptors were obtained from a woman aged 60-75 years in good health and CMV-seronegative.

The rearrangement uses TRBV28 and TRBJ2-1; TRBD2 aligns across 9 bases. The V gene's germline CDR1 is MDHEN and CDR2 SYDVKM. The J segment lost 8 bases and the V segment lost 1 base, leaving 6 bases of the junction unmatched. The CDR3 is 15 amino acids. CDR3 residues: CASSLSGTSSHEQFF. The DNA for the CDR3 is TGTGCCAGCAGTTTATCTGGGACTAGCTCCCATGAGCAGTTCTTC.

V usage is TRBV6-5 and J usage is TRBJ2-7; TRBD1 aligns across 12 bases. Trimming took 5 bases from V and 6 from J; bases not matched to a gene: 8. The CDR3 extends over 15 amino acids. Germline V gives CDR1 MNHEY, CDR2 SVGAGI. CDR3 amino acids: CASSRPGQGAFEQYF. The CDR3 DNA is TGTGCCAGCAGTCGGCCGGGACAGGGGGCGTTCGAGCAGTACTTC.

V gene TRBV19 combines with J gene TRBJ2-6, with TRBD1 matching over 7 bases. The CDR3 is 17 amino acids. Trimming at V came to 7 bases and at J to 1 base, leaving 10 bases not matched to a gene. CDR1 is LNHDA, CDR2 SQIVND, per germline (reference sequence). The CDR3 sequence: CASTLTVRGSGANVLTF. CDR3 DNA: TGTGCCAGTACCCTCACCGTCAGGGGGTCTGGGGCCAACGTCCTGACTTTC.

CDR3 sequence reads: CASSLGLALTDTQYF. The DNA for the CDR3 is TGTGCCAGCAGCTTGGGGCTAGCGTTGACAGATACGCAGTATTTT. V gene TRBV5-4 combines with J gene TRBJ2-3, with D possibly matching TRBD2 (6 bases). Deletions cut 0 bases from V and 3 bases from J, with 11 bases between. Germline-derived CDR1 and CDR2 are SGHNT and YYREEE (reference sequence). The CDR3 sequence is 15 residues long.

The chain employs TRBV4-1 and TRBJ1-3; D gene unclear. The V end was cut by 8 bases, the J end by 1 base, with 15 bases between. Germline CDR1 MGHRA, CDR2 YSYEKL. The CDR3 covers 15 residues. As DNA, the CDR3 is TGCGCCAGCTCCCCCGAGCTTCTATCTGGAAACACCATATATTTT. Residues: CASSPELLSGNTIYF.

The chain links TRBV18 to TRBJ1-1, with TRBD1 identical over 7 bases. V lost 3 bases and J lost 1; bases outside the gene matches: 5. The CDR3 has 15 amino acids. The germline gives CDR1 KGHSH, CDR2 LQKENI. The CDR3 loop reads CASSPQQGKNTEAFF. CDR3 sequence (DNA): TGTGCCAGCTCACCCCAACAGGGGAAGAACACTGAAGCTTTCTTT.

The chain has TRBV27 and TRBJ1-1; a weak D match, TRBD1 (5 bases). The CDR3 runs 17 residues. V lost 5 bases and J lost 7, with 26 bases in between. Per the germline V gene, CDR1 is MNHEY and CDR2 is SMNVEV (reference sequence). The CDR3 loop is CASSGPGREVRGDEAFF. CDR3 DNA: TGTGCCAGCAGTGGGCCGGGCAGGGAAGTACGGGGGGATGAAGCTTTCTTT.

The chain joins TRBV5-4 to TRBJ1-2; D gene unclear. Germline CDR1 is SGHNT and CDR2 is YYREEE (reference sequence). The CDR3 is 13 amino acids. Trimming took 0 bases from V and 3 from J, leaving 6 bases between them. The DNA for the CDR3 is TGTGCCAGCAGCTTGGACAGATACTATGGCTACACCTTC. It translates to CASSLDRYYGYTF.

The CDR3 here is CASSRRGQGIAGANVLTF. DNA for the CDR3: TGTGCCAGCAGCCGACGGGGACAGGGGATCGCTGGGGCCAACGTCCTGACTTTC. The chain employs TRBV21-1 and TRBJ2-6; the table's D call, TRBD1, has no DNA check behind it. TRBV21-1 has pseudogene status. This CDR3 comprises 18 residues.

This clone was counted a few times. In DNA form, the CDR3 reads TGTGCCAGCAGGTGGAGTAGCAGGGGAGAGACCCAGTACTTC. Residues: CASRWSSRGETQYF. The chain has TRBV2 and TRBJ2-5, with a tentative D call TRBD1 (6 bases). The CDR3 contains 14 residues. Germline lookup yields CDR1 SNHLY and CDR2 FYNNEI. V gave up 6 bases and J gave up 4 bases, with 15 bases separating them.

This sequence joins TRBV29-1 and TRBJ1-1; possible D gene TRBD1, 5 bases. Germline CDR1 and CDR2: SQVTM and ANQGSEA. V was trimmed by 1 base and J by 1 base, leaving 7 bases between them. The CDR3 is 13 residues long. The CDR3 loop is CSVEAGWNTEAFF. CDR3 coding DNA: TGCAGCGTTGAAGCAGGGTGGAACACTGAAGCTTTCTTT.

The genes are TRBV28 and TRBJ2-3; 8 nucleotides match TRBD2. The CDR3 is 14 amino acids. J gave up 1 base and V 8 bases, and 5 bases lay outside the gene matches. The germline CDR1 and CDR2 sequences are MDHEN and SYDVKM. For the CDR3, the DNA is TGTGCCAGCTCCCCGACTAGCGGCACAGATACGCAGTATTTT. The encoded protein is CASSPTSGTDTQYF.

The J gene is TRBJ1-3, the V gene TRBV9, with 7 bases matching TRBD1. This CDR3 has 15 amino acids. The V gene end was trimmed by 0 bases and the J gene end by 0 bases; junction bases not matched to a gene: 0. Germline CDR1 is SGDLS and CDR2 is YYNGEE. DNA of the CDR3: TGTGCCAGCAGCGTAGAGGGGGCCTCTGGAAACACCATATATTTT. It encodes CASSVEGASGNTIYF.

This clone has only one observation. CDR3 protein: CATSRDARGKEGYTF. The CDR3 DNA follows: TGTGCCACCAGCAGAGATGCTCGCGGAAAAGAGGGCTACACCTTC. This chain joins TRBV15 and TRBJ1-2, with no clear D. V shed 0 bases and J shed 8 bases, with 16 bases lying between them. CDR1 LNHNV and CDR2 YYDKDF come from the germline V gene (reference sequence). There are 15 residues in the CDR3.

The rearrangement uses TRBV5-1 and TRBJ1-6; D possibly corresponds to TRBD1 (6 bases). The CDR3 extends over 15 amino acids. CDR1 is SGHRS, CDR2 YFSETQ, per germline. Trimming shortened V by 1 base and J by 8 bases, and 13 bases separated the two germline ends. The CDR3 coding sequence is TGCGCCAGCAGCTTGCGGGGTCCAGGGGATTCACCCCTCCACTTT. Encoded protein: CASSLRGPGDSPLHF.

The chain combines TRBV28 with TRBJ2-5; D is ambiguous. The V end lost 5 bases, the J end lost 3 bases, and 10 bases lay between the germline ends. CDR1 is MDHEN, CDR2 SYDVKM, per germline. This CDR3 is 13 amino acids long. CDR3 nucleotide sequence: TGTGCCAGCAGTCCTACAGAAAAAGAGACCCAGTACTTC. This encodes CASSPTEKETQYF. Filled out from reference TRBV28 and TRBJ2-5, the complete variable domain reads DVKVTQSSRYLVKRTGEKVFLECVQDMDHENMFWYRQDPGLGLRLIYFSYDVKMKEKGDIPEGYSVSREKKERFSLILESASTNQTSMYLCASSPTEKETQYFGPGTRLLVL.

The chain links TRBV7-6 to TRBJ2-3; no reliable D call. Trimming removed 0 bases at V and 0 bases at J, with 10 bases between. The CDR3 consists of 16 residues. The germline CDR1 and CDR2 sequences are SGHVS and FNYEAQ. CDR3 sequence: CASSLAGRPSTDTQYF. CDR3 DNA sequence: TGTGCCAGCAGCTTAGCGGGCAGGCCCAGCACAGATACGCAGTATTTT. The complete variable domain, with remaining parts taken from reference TRBV7-6 and TRBJ2-3, reads GAGVSQSPRYKVTKRGQDVALRCDPISGHVSLYWYRQALGQGPEFLTYFNYEAQQDKSGLPNDRFSAERPEGSISTLTIQRTEQRDSAMYRCASSLAGRPSTDTQYFGPGTRLTVL.

The gene calls are TRBV28 and TRBJ1-5; no clear D gene. Trimming stripped 3 bases from V and 7 bases from J, with 10 bases between. CDR1 and CDR2 (germline): MDHEN, SYDVKM. The CDR3 is 13 amino acids. The CDR3 nucleotides read TGTGCCAGCAGTTTGGGGAGTCTACAGCCCCAGCATTTT. Its translation: CASSLGSLQPQHF.

The chain is built from TRBV6-6 and TRBJ2-7, with TRBD1 matching over 11 bases. The CDR3 has 14 residues. V trimming: 6 bases; J trimming: 5 bases; junction bases outside the gene matches: 6. Germline assignment: CDR1 MNHNY and CDR2 SVGAGI (reference sequence). CDR3 sequence: CASSHGTGGDEQYF. The CDR3 bases are TGTGCCAGCAGCCACGGGACAGGGGGGGACGAGCAGTACTTC.

CDR3 sequence (DNA): TGTGCCAGCAGCCAGGGTTCCGGGGCCAACGTCCTGACTTTC. Translation: CASSQGSGANVLTF. The J gene is TRBJ2-6, the V gene TRBV6-1; D is possibly TRBD1 (5 bases). The V end lost 6 bases, the J end lost 4 bases, and 10 bases lay between the germline ends. Germline V CDR1 and CDR2: MNHNS, SASEGT. The CDR3 is 14 amino acids.

V usage is TRBV5-1 and J usage is TRBJ1-2; 8 nucleotides align to TRBD1. Germline assignment: CDR1 SGHRS and CDR2 YFSETQ. CDR3 length: 15 amino acids. V trimming: 1 base; J trimming: 6 bases; junction bases outside the gene matches: 8. CDR3 region: CASSLMPGGPDGYTF. Here the CDR3 DNA reads TGCGCCAGCAGCTTGATGCCAGGGGGCCCAGATGGCTACACCTTC.

This clone was counted between two and nine times. The rearrangement uses TRBV19 and TRBJ2-2; 7 bases are a match to TRBD1. V lost 9 bases, J lost 2 bases, and 9 bases stayed unmatched. The length of the CDR3 is 15 residues. Germline assignment: CDR1 LNHDA and CDR2 SQIVND (reference sequence). This CDR3 reads CASLPGTDNTGELFF. In nucleotides, the CDR3 is TGTGCCAGCCTCCCGGGGACAGACAACACCGGGGAGCTGTTTTTT. Complete variable domain (other parts from reference TRBV19 and TRBJ2-2): DGGITQSPKYLFRKEGQNVTLSCEQNLNHDAMYWYRQDPGQGLRLIYYSQIVNDFQKGDIAEGYSVSREKKESFPLTVTSAQKNPTAFYLCASLPGTDNTGELFFGEGSRLTVL.

The chain recombines TRBV6-5 with TRBJ2-2; 7 nucleotides align to TRBD1. V was clipped by 6 bases and J by 5 bases; unmatched bases: 9. CDR1 MNHEY and CDR2 SVGAGI come from the germline V gene. The CDR3 spans 15 residues. CDR3 DNA sequence: TGTGCCAGCAGACTAGACAGGGTGGGGACCGGGGAGCTGTTTTTT. This gives the protein CASRLDRVGTGELFF.

The chain couples TRBV28 to TRBJ2-1; 12 bases match TRBD2. The junction had 10 bases not matched to a gene; V was cut back by 6 bases and J by 4 bases. CDR1 and CDR2 (germline): MDHEN, SYDVKM. This CDR3 spans 17 amino acids. The CDR3 sequence: CASRGTSGSRGYNEQFF. CDR3 nucleotide sequence: TGTGCCAGCAGAGGGACTAGCGGGTCTAGAGGGTACAATGAGCAGTTCTTC.